This TCR beta chain is drawn from a study of blood T cells in healthy people across ages. In germline, CDR1 is DFQATT, CDR2 SNEGSKA (reference sequence). The CDR3 covers 12 residues. The second PCR ran about 6 to 11 cycles with a sample-barcoded 5' primer and J-beta primers. TCRdb called the 5' RACE reads again in MiXCR, with one record for every CDR3 protein. Of under 2 million distinct CDR3 sequences listed, almost 35% are singletons. Findings and limits, study-wide: When set beside aged donors, long-lived donors presented more naive CD4+ cells and higher diversity.

There were healthy Caucasian individuals from Russia, aged roughly 6 to 100, serving as donors. The sample holds a few counts of this clonotype. Antigen: not known. This TCR came from a woman in her twenties or thirties in good health. Sequencing was carried out using blood. V gene TRBV20-1 combines with J gene TRBJ2-7; 11 nucleotides match TRBD2. In DNA, the CDR3 is TGCAGCCTACTAGCGGGAGTAAGCGAGCAGTACTTC. Its translation is CSLLAGVSEQYF.